The 8 T cell receptor beta chains listed next were all sequenced from one sample in a study of CD8+ T cells in alopecia areata. Reverse transcription of extracted RNA yielded cDNA, which provided the sequencing template. Sequencing was performed with immunoSEQ multiplex PCR; in TCRdb, only in-frame clones are kept and a portion is missing. This sample has 75,000 to 85,000 clones, with approximately 66% found just once. Treatment reported: oral pan-JAK inhibitor, 5-10 mg twice daily. Sample: CD8+ T cells sorted from blood, taken at week 24, from a patient treated with tofacitinib. The receptors were gathered from a human donor with alopecia areata.

This clone was detected once. This chain's CDR3 is CASRLSGTGGYTF. For the CDR3, the DNA is TGTGCCAGCAGGTTGTCAGGGACGGGTGGCTACACCTTC. The chain carries TRBV25-1 and TRBJ1-2, with D tentatively TRBD1 (5 bases). The CDR3 runs 13 residues. V lost 6 bases and J lost 7, with 15 bases in between. Germline V CDR1 and CDR2: MGHDK, SYGVNS.

This chain links TRBV5-1 with TRBJ2-7; no clear D. Between the trimmed V and J ends, which lost 1 base and 6 bases, there was a span of 5 bases. The CDR3 totals 11 residues. Germline lookup yields CDR1 SGHRS and CDR2 YFSETQ. CDR3: CASSLLGEQYF. CDR3 in DNA: TGCGCCAGCAGCTTGCTGGGCGAGCAGTACTTC. Full variable domain (remainder filled in from reference TRBV5-1 and TRBJ2-7): KAGVTQTPRYLIKTRGQQVTLSCSPISGHRSVSWYQQTPGQGLQFLFEYFSETQRNKGNFPGRFSGRQFSNSRSEMNVSTLELGDSALYLCASSLLGEQYFGPGTRLTVT.

By share of the sample, this clone is medium-sized (0.01 to 0.1%). The CDR3 DNA follows: TGTGCCAGCAGCTATGGCGACAGACCACCCTACGAGCAGTACTTC. Translated, it gives CASSYGDRPPYEQYF. The J gene is TRBJ2-7, the V gene TRBV7-2, with D perhaps matching TRBD1 (5 bases). The CDR3 length is 15 residues. Germline CDR1 is SGHTA and CDR2 is FQGNSA. The V gene lost 4 bases and the J gene lost 2 bases, with 15 bases spanning the gap.

The rearrangement uses TRBV7-3 and TRBJ1-1; D ambiguous. The CDR3 runs to 15 residues. V was pared by 0 bases and J by 1 base, with 9 bases between. Looked up from germline, CDR1 is SGHTA and CDR2 is FQGTGA. DNA for the CDR3: TGTGCCAGCAGCTTAACGTCGACGGGGAACACTGAAGCTTTCTTT. Translated, it gives CASSLTSTGNTEAFF.

The chain joins TRBV4-3 to TRBJ2-1, with 9 nucleotides matching TRBD2. Germline V lookup: CDR1 LGHNA, CDR2 YSLEER. CDR3 length: 17 residues. V was pared by 0 bases and J by 8 bases, with 11 bases of the junction left unmatched. CDR3 residues: CASSQDGAGGPGHEQFF. Written as DNA, the CDR3 is TGCGCCAGCAGCCAAGATGGCGCGGGAGGGCCGGGTCATGAGCAGTTCTTC.

The V and J genes are TRBV15 and TRBJ2-6; 8 bases fit TRBD1. The CDR3 has 19 residues. The V segment lost 9 bases and the J segment 0 bases; nucleotides outside the gene matches: 16. Germline lookup yields CDR1 LNHNV and CDR2 YYDKDF (reference sequence). CDR3 DNA: TGTGCCACGATAGACGGCTCCGGCAGGGGGCCCTCTGGGGCCAACGTCCTGACTTTC. Residues: CATIDGSGRGPSGANVLTF.

This clone was detected only a few times. The genes are TRBV7-9 and TRBJ2-3; D call uncertain. V was pared by 6 bases and J by 0 bases, with 7 bases between. The CDR3 sequence is 13 residues long. The V gene's germline CDR1 is SEHNR and CDR2 FQNEAQ (reference sequence). The CDR3 spells CASRAPSTDTQYF. CDR3 DNA: TGTGCCAGCAGGGCGCCTAGCACAGATACGCAGTATTTT.

J is TRBJ1-1 and V is TRBV5-1, with D unresolved. V lost 5 bases, J lost 11 bases, and 19 bases lay in between. The CDR3 has 13 amino acids. Germline loops: CDR1 SGHRS, CDR2 YFSETQ. This chain's CDR3 is CASRRVLGVGAFF. The CDR3 bases are TGCGCCAGCAGACGTGTCCTCGGGGTTGGGGCTTTCTTT.